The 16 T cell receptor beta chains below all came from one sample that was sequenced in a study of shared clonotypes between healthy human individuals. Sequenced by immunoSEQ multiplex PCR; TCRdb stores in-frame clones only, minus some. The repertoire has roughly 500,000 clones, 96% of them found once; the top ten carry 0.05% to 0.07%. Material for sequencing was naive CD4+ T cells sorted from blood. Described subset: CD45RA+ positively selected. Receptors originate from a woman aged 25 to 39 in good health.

In DNA form, the CDR3 reads TGTGCCAGCTCACCACCCTTCCCGGGCGTCGACAATGAGCAGTTCTTC. This gives the protein CASSPPFPGVDNEQFF. This rearrangement joins TRBV18 to TRBJ2-1; D remains unclear. V was clipped by 0 bases and J by 5 bases, with 14 bases between them. This CDR3 is built from 16 residues. Germline CDR1 reads KGHSH; CDR2 reads LQKENI.

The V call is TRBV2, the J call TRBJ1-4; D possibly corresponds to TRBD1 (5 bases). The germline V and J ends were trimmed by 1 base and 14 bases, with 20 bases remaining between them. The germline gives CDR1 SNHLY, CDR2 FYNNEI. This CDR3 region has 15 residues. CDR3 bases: TGTGCCAGCAGTGAAGTTCGGGAGACCTTGGAGGGGCTGTTTTTT. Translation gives CASSEVRETLEGLFF.

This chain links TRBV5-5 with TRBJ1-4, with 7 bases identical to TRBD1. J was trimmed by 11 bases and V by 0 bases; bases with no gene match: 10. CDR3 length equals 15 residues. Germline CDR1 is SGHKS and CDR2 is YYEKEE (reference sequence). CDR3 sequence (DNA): TGTGCCAGCAGCTTGGATCCGACTGGCAGGGGGAAACTGTTTTTT. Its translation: CASSLDPTGRGKLFF.

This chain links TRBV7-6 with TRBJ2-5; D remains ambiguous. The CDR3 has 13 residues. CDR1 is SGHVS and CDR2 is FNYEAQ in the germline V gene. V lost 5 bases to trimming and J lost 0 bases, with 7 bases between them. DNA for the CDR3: TGTGCCAGCAGCATAAGCCACCAAGAGACCCAGTACTTC. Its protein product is CASSISHQETQYF.

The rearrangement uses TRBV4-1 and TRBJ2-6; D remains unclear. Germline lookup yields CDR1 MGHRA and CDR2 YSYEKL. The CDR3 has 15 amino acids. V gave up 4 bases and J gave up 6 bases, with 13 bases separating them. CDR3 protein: CASSPGRNSANVLTF. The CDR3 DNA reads TGCGCCAGCAGCCCCGGACGGAACTCGGCCAACGTCCTGACTTTC.

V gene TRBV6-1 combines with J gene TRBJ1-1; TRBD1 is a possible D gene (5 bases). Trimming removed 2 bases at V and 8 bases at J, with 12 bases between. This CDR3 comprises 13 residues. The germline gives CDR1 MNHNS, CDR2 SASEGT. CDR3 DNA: TGTGCCAGCAGTGAAAGGGACCGCCGGGAAGCTTTCTTT. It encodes CASSERDRREAFF.

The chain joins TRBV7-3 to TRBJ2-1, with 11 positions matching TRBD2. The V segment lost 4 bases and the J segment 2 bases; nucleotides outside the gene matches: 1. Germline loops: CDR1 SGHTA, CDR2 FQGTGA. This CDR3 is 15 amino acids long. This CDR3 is CASSSTSGAYNEQFF. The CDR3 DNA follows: TGTGCCAGCAGCTCGACTAGCGGGGCCTACAATGAGCAGTTCTTC.

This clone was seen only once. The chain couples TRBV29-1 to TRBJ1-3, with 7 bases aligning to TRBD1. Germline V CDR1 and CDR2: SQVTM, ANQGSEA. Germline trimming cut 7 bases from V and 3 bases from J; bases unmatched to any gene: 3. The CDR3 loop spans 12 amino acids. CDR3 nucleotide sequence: TGCAGCGCCCGGGACAGTGGAAACACCATATATTTT. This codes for CSARDSGNTIYF.

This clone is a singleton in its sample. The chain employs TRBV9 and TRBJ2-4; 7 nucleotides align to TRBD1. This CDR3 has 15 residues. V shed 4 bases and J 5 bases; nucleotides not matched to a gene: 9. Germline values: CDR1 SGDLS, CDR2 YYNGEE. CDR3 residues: CASSLTGQTENIQYF. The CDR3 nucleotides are TGTGCCAGCAGCCTAACGGGACAGACTGAAAACATTCAGTACTTC.

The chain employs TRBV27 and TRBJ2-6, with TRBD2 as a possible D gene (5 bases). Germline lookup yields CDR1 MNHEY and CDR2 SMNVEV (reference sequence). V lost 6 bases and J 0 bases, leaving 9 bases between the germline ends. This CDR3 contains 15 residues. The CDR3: CASRSEGSGANVLTF. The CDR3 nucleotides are TGTGCCAGCAGATCCGAGGGCTCTGGGGCCAACGTCCTGACTTTC.

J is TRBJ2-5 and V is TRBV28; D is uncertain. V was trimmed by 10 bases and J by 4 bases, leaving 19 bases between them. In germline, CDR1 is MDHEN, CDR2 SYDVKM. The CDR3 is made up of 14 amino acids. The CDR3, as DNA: TGTGCCACCTCCGGAACGCCGGTCCTAGAGACCCAGTACTTC. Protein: CATSGTPVLETQYF.

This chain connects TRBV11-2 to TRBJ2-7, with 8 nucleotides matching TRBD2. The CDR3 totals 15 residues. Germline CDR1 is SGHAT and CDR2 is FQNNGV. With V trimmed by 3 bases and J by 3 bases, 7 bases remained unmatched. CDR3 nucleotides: TGTGCCAGCAGCTTTGCCGGGAGGGGGATCTACGAGCAGTACTTC. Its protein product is CASSFAGRGIYEQYF.

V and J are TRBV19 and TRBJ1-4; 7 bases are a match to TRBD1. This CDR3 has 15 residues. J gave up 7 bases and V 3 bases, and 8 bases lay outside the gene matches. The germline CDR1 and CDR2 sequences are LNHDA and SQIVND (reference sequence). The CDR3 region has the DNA TGTGCCAGTAGTATGGTTGGGACAGTAGGTGAAAAACTGTTTTTT. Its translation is CASSMVGTVGEKLFF.

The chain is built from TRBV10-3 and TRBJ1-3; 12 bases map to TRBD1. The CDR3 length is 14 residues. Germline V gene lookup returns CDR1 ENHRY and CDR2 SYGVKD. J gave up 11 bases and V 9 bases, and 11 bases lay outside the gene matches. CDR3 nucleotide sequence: TGTGCCATAAAAAGGGGGACAGGGGGCGAGGCCATATATTTT. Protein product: CAIKRGTGGEAIYF.

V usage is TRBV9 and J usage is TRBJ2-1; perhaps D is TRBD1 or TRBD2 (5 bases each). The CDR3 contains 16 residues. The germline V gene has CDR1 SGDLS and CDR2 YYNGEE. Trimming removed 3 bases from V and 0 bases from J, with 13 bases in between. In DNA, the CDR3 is TGTGCCAGCAGCGCCCTGTGGGGGAGCTCCTACAATGAGCAGTTCTTC. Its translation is CASSALWGSSYNEQFF.

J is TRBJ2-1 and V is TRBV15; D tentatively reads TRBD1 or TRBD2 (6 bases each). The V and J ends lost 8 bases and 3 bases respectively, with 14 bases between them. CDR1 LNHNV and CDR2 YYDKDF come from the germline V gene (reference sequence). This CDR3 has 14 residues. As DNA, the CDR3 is TGTGCCACCCGGGGGCCGGGCCTCTACAATGAGCAGTTCTTC. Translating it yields CATRGPGLYNEQFF.